This T cell receptor (beta chain) comes out of a study of blood T cell repertoires in COVID-19. Study at large: The origin of the acute and convalescent COVID-19 samples was the United States, Italy and Spain. The analysed material was cDNA or gDNA that came from T cells, B-cell-depleted T cells, or PBMCs.

Trimming cost V 6 bases and J 6 bases; bases outside gene matches: 6. This CDR3 has 13 residues. CDR1 MNHEY and CDR2 SVGAGI come from the germline V gene. In the original workflow: Scientists estimated how many nucleated cells there were by amplifying reference gene primers. TCRdb's copy holds only in-frame clones and misses some; the assay was immunoSEQ multiplex PCR. That table is the source of V, J and clone size, and D and trimming were worked out from the DNA. The sample includes about 97,000 clones, around 90% of them seen just once. The chain links TRBV6-5 to TRBJ1-1, with 8 bases identical to TRBD1. Specimen: peripheral blood. The receptor was isolated from a man aged 45 to 65 with active or convalescent COVID-19. The CDR3 DNA sequence: TGTGCCAGCAGGACTGGACAGGGCCCTGAAGCTTTCTTT. It encodes CASRTGQGPEAFF.